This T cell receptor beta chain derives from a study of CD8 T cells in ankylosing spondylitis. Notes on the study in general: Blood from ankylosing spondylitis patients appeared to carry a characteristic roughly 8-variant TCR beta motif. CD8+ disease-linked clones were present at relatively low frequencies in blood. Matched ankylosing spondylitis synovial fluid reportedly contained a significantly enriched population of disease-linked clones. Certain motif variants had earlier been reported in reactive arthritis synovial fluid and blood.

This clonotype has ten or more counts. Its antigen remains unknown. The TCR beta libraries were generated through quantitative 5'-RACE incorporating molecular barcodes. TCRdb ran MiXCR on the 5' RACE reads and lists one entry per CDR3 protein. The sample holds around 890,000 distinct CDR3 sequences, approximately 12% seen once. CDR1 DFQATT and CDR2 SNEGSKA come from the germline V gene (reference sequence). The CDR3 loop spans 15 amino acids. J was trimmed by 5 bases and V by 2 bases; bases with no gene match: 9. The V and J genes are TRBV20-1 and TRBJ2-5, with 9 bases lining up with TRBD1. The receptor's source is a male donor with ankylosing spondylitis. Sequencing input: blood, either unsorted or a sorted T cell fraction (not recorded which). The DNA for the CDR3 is TGCAGTGCTAGACCGACAGGGGGTGGGAGCGAGACCCAGTACTTC. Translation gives CSARPTGGGSETQYF.